This entry describes one T cell receptor beta chain. The antigen is undetermined. This record comes from a study of T-cell memory formation after mild COVID-19. Study-level background: TCR clusters showed largely donor specificity.

Study-level findings and limits: Contracting clones from day 15 to 85 showed balanced CD4/CD8; later expanders favored CD4+. The appearance of some responding clones in pre-infection memory suggested that cross-reactive memory joined.

cDNA libraries for TCR alpha and TCR beta, carrying sample barcodes and UMIs, came from 5'RACE with constant-segment primers. From the 5' RACE reads, TCRdb called clonotypes with MiXCR, one entry per CDR3 protein. The repertoire consists of roughly 410,000 distinct CDR3 sequences, with 20% to 25% occurring once and the leading ten covering around 9.5%. The CDR3 runs 13 residues. V lost 6 bases, J lost 2 bases, and 11 bases lay in between. Germline-derived CDR1 and CDR2 are SQVTM and ANQGSEA. This chain links TRBV29-1 with TRBJ1-5, with D hard to call. This receptor was identified in an adult woman who had mild COVID-19 (a few samples of this study predate the infection). Cell type and time point are not known. Sequenced input: PBMCs or a T cell subset sorted from them (not recorded which). The CDR3 DNA follows: TGCAGCGTAGCTAGGGATGGCAATCAGCCCCAGCATTTT. Amino acids: CSVARDGNQPQHF.